This record covers a single T cell receptor (beta chain). The target antigen is unknown. This entry comes from a study of shared clonotypes between healthy human individuals. Study results and caveats: Four donors had 5% to 6% of their naive CD4 clonotypes in common.

The CDR3 has 17 amino acids. V lost 6 bases to trimming and J lost 0 bases, with 15 bases between them. CDR1 and CDR2 (germline): LNHDA, SQIVND (reference sequence). Assay: immunoSEQ multiplex PCR; the TCRdb copy retains only in-frame clones and omits some. The data contain 2 million to 2.5 million clones, just over 90% of them seen just once; the ten biggest clones take up 0.35% to 0.5%. Donors, healthy HIV-negative adults, lacked recent acute infections or vaccinations. The sequenced sample consisted of naive CD4+ T cells from PBMCs. The subset denotes: CD45RA+ positively selected. The sequence came from a young man in good health. Some clones in this sample may be carry-over from other donors' samples. This rearrangement joins TRBV19 to TRBJ2-6, with D possibly matching TRBD2 (5 bases). In DNA, the CDR3 is TGTGCCAGTAGCTCCTCTGAGCGGAGCTCTGGGGCCAACGTCCTGACTTTC. Translating it yields CASSSSERSSGANVLTF. The full variable domain, rest sourced from reference TRBV19 and TRBJ2-6, is DGGITQSPKYLFRKEGQNVTLSCEQNLNHDAMYWYRQDPGQGLRLIYYSQIVNDFQKGDIAEGYSVSREKKESFPLTVTSAQKNPTAFYLCASSSSERSSGANVLTFGAGSRLTVL.